This T cell receptor (beta chain) stems from a study of regulatory T cells in long-lasting Graves disease. Points from the study as a whole: When disease was persistent, TRBV28, TRBJ1-2 and TRBJ2-5 were the favored segments. Few sampled subjects may have lowered accuracy.

Construction of TCR beta libraries relied on iRepertoire HTBI primers and on Arm-PCR targeting CDR3 regions. TCRdb processed the multiplex PCR reads anew with MiXCR; each CDR3 protein has one entry. The profile covers about 460,000 distinct CDR3 sequences, with around 13% appearing a single time and 17% taken by the ten largest. Germline loops: CDR1 MDHEN, CDR2 SYDVKM. CDR3 length equals 14 residues. V shed 7 bases and J 4 bases; nucleotides not matched to a gene: 9. In this sample, this clonotype turned up many times. No antigen is known for it. Time point given: newly diagnosed GD, antithyroid drugs for less than 3 months. RNA isolated from PBMCs was used to make the TCR library. Xi'an, China, was home to the endocrinology department that provided patients. The sample was also linked to a second study, of T cells in Graves' hyperthyroidism and ophthalmopathy. As reported in that work: Model-based prediction identified ophthalmopathy a median roughly six months prior to its onset.

This sample comprised peripheral blood mononuclear cells (PBMCs), obtained at new diagnosis, from a patient treated with antithyroid drugs. This receptor was identified in a woman between 50 and 59 years old with Graves disease. The chain joins TRBV28 to TRBJ2-7, with TRBD2 matching 8 bases. The CDR3, as DNA: TGTGCCAGCAAGGCAGCGGGAGAATGGTACGAGCAGTACTTC. It is translated as CASKAAGEWYEQYF.